This T cell receptor beta chain was captured by sequencing in a study of shared clonotypes between healthy human individuals. Broader study findings: Few donors limited the genetic and exposure-history diversity represented.

Comment on this clone: Its specificity is unknown. Other DNA sequences of this sample code for an identical CDR3.

Adult Caucasians living in Nashville, Tennessee made up all of the donors. V lost 0 bases, J lost 6 bases, and 5 bases lay in between. CDR1 is SGDLS, CDR2 YYNGEE, per germline. The length of the CDR3 is 12 residues. TCRdb's table, derived via immunoSEQ multiplex PCR, lists solely in-frame clones and lacks some. Among over 850,000 clones listed, around 78% were seen once. The chain is built from TRBV9 and TRBJ2-3; D is unresolved. The sequencing sample was made of memory CD4+ T cells from PBMCs. The subset here: CD45RA-negative fraction. The TCR was taken from a man aged 18 to 30 in good health. Some clones in this sample may be carry-over from other donors' samples. The CDR3 DNA reads as TGTGCCAGCAGCGTAGAGAAGGATACGCAGTATTTT. Its translation: CASSVEKDTQYF.